A single sample is the source of the 5 T cell receptor beta chains below, sequenced in a study of T cells in Graves' hyperthyroidism and ophthalmopathy. TCR beta CDR3 regions were amplified from RNA. Carried out on the TCR CDR3, a first-round RT-PCR used the HTBI primer set. TCRdb analysed the multiplex PCR reads with MiXCR anew, one entry per CDR3 protein. The sample lists 700,000 to 850,000 distinct CDR3 sequences; around 40% were seen once. Specimen: blood. The receptors derive from a middle-aged woman with Graves' hyperthyroidism.

This sequence joins TRBV28 and TRBJ2-2, with D perhaps TRBD2 (5 bases). The V end lost 6 bases, the J end lost 2 bases, and 16 bases lay between the germline ends. The germline V gene encodes CDR1 MDHEN and CDR2 SYDVKM. The CDR3 is made up of 16 amino acids. This chain's CDR3 is CASRRTRVINTGELFF. CDR3 DNA: TGTGCCAGCAGACGCACTAGGGTAATTAACACCGGGGAGCTGTTTTTT. Based on the CDR3 plus reference TRBV28 and TRBJ2-2, the full variable domain is DVKVTQSSRYLVKRTGEKVFLECVQDMDHENMFWYRQDPGLGLRLIYFSYDVKMKEKGDIPEGYSVSREKKERFSLILESASTNQTSMYLCASRRTRVINTGELFFGEGSRLTVL.

Only a few counts were recorded for this clonotype. V and J are TRBV6-5 and TRBJ1-1; D is ambiguous. CDR3 length: 15 residues. Looked up from germline, CDR1 is MNHEY and CDR2 is SVGAGI. V was shortened by 5 bases and J by 0 bases, with 13 bases between the two germline ends. The CDR3 DNA reads as TGTGCCAGCAGTCGACCCGGCGGGGTGAACACTGAAGCTTTCTTT. Translating it yields CASSRPGGVNTEAFF.

This clonotype was detected ten times or more. The chain recombines TRBV7-9 with TRBJ2-7, with 9 bases lining up with TRBD2. Germline V gene data show CDR1 as SEHNR and CDR2 as FQNEAQ (reference sequence). The junction had 4 bases not matched to a gene; V was cut back by 4 bases and J by 3 bases. CDR3 size: 14 residues. The CDR3 DNA is TGTGCCAGCAGCTCCCCTAGCGGGAACTACGAGCAGTACTTC. Its translation: CASSSPSGNYEQYF.

This clonotype was counted a few times. The chain links TRBV9 to TRBJ1-2; D gene ambiguous. Germline CDR1 SGDLS, CDR2 YYNGEE. The CDR3 is made up of 13 amino acids. V was pared by 4 bases and J by 7 bases, with 14 bases between. CDR3 nucleotides: TGTGCCAGCAGCTCCCGACTGGAGGGTGGCTACACCTTC. It encodes CASSSRLEGGYTF.

Turning to this clonotype: The CDR3 ends on some other residue instead of the conserved phenylalanine or tryptophan, so this is likely a read error. The V gene is TRBV10-3, the J gene TRBJ1-5; possible D gene TRBD1, 6 bases. CDR3 length: 14 amino acids. Germline loops: CDR1 ENHRY, CDR2 SYGVKD. The ends were cut back, 0 bases at V and 4 bases at J, with 7 bases in the middle. This chain's CDR3 is CAISESTGNQPQHL. Here the CDR3 DNA reads TGTGCCATCAGTGAGTCCACAGGGAATCAGCCCCAGCATCTT.